Listed here are 24 T cell receptor beta chains from one sample, sequenced in a study of cytotoxic CD8 clonotypes in ibrutinib-treated CLL. Produced via immunoSEQ multiplex PCR; TCRdb's table is partial and in-frame only. The profile shows about 130,000 clones, 84% of them singletons. The starting material was PBMCs, obtained after 24 months of ibrutinib treatment. These receptors were obtained from a human donor with chronic lymphocytic leukemia.

V usage is TRBV4-3 and J usage is TRBJ2-5, with a weak D call TRBD1 (6 bases). The V end lost 0 bases, the J end lost 13 bases, and 12 bases lay between the germline ends. The germline CDR1 and CDR2 sequences are LGHNA and YSLEER. CDR3 length: 12 residues. The CDR3 DNA reads TGCGCCAGCAGCCAAGATGGGGACATCAGGTACTTC. Amino acid sequence: CASSQDGDIRYF.

The table lists this clone with a few counts. The V gene is TRBV7-9, the J gene TRBJ2-2, with D unresolved. The CDR3 runs 17 residues. Trimming left V 5 bases short and J 5 bases short, with 21 bases between. CDR1 is SEHNR and CDR2 is FQNEAQ in the germline V gene (reference sequence). CDR3 loop: CASSPGAGVVRTGELFF. The CDR3 nucleotides read TGTGCCAGCAGCCCAGGAGCTGGGGTGGTTCGAACCGGGGAGCTGTTTTTT.

The chain employs TRBV7-7 and TRBJ2-7, with D possibly TRBD2 on 5 matching bases. The CDR3 contains 12 residues. CDR1 and CDR2 from the germline V gene are SSHAT and FNYEAQ (reference sequence). Trimming took off 3 bases at V and 3 bases at J, with 6 bases between the two ends. The CDR3: CASSFRDYEQYF. CDR3 in DNA: TGTGCCAGCAGCTTCCGGGACTACGAGCAGTACTTC.

The rearrangement uses TRBV5-5 and TRBJ1-4; a weak D match, TRBD1 (6 bases). Deletions cut 4 bases from V and 12 bases from J, with 16 bases between. The CDR3 has 13 amino acids. Germline V CDR1 and CDR2: SGHKS, YYEKEE (reference sequence). This chain's CDR3 is CASSPQPGAELFF. CDR3 bases: TGTGCCAGCAGCCCCCAGCCAGGGGCCGAACTGTTTTTT.

This clone has only one observation. V and J are TRBV10-1 and TRBJ1-5; D call uncertain. In germline, CDR1 is WNHNN, CDR2 SYGVQD (reference sequence). V lost 6 bases, J lost 0 bases, and 21 bases lay in between. The CDR3 is 18 residues long. In DNA, the CDR3 is TGCGCCAGCAGCGTTTCCCCCGGGTCTAGACATAGCAATCAGCCCCAGCATTTT. This gives the protein CASSVSPGSRHSNQPQHF.

Worth noting for this clone: The same CDR3 arises from other DNA sequences in this sample as well. The rearrangement joins TRBV9 to TRBJ2-5; D gene uncertain. V was pared by 2 bases and J by 5 bases, with 7 bases between. The germline V gene encodes CDR1 SGDLS and CDR2 YYNGEE. This CDR3 contains 12 residues. The CDR3 spells CASSVSEETQYF. The CDR3 nucleotides are TGTGCCAGCAGCGTTTCTGAGGAGACCCAGTACTTC.

The chain couples TRBV7-9 to TRBJ1-2, with TRBD1 as a possible D gene (6 bases). CDR3 length: 15 residues. Trimming took off 0 bases at V and 2 bases at J, with 10 bases between the two ends. CDR1 is SEHNR and CDR2 is FQNEAQ in the germline V gene (reference sequence). CDR3 in amino acids: CASSLAQGKNYGYTF. In nucleotides, the CDR3 is TGTGCCAGCAGCTTAGCACAGGGAAAGAACTATGGCTACACCTTC.

This rearrangement joins TRBV25-1 to TRBJ2-7; D remains unclear. CDR1 and CDR2 (germline): MGHDK, SYGVNS. There are 15 residues in the CDR3. V lost 1 base to trimming and J lost 0 bases, with 10 bases between them. The CDR3 region has the DNA TGTGCCAGCAGTGAATCTTACCTGAGCTCCTACGAGCAGTACTTC. This gives the protein CASSESYLSSYEQYF.

This chain links TRBV12-5 with TRBJ1-6; 7 nucleotides line up with TRBD1. There are 15 residues in the CDR3. Germline CDR1 and CDR2: LGHNT and FRNRAP. The J segment lost 8 bases and the V segment lost 3 bases, leaving 7 bases of the junction unmatched. DNA for the CDR3: TGTGCTAGTGGTTTACACAGGGGTAATGATTCACCCCTCCACTTT. This codes for CASGLHRGNDSPLHF.

This clone was counted a few times. This rearrangement joins TRBV28 to TRBJ1-5; D uncertain. The CDR3 length is 15 residues. Germline V gene lookup returns CDR1 MDHEN and CDR2 SYDVKM. V dropped 5 bases and J dropped 6 bases, with 17 bases sitting between them. CDR3 DNA sequence: TGTGCCAGCAGTCCTTGGGGTACCCACGGTCAGCCCCAGCATTTT. Its protein is CASSPWGTHGQPQHF. The variable domain in full, with the rest retrieved from reference TRBV28 and TRBJ1-5, is DVKVTQSSRYLVKRTGEKVFLECVQDMDHENMFWYRQDPGLGLRLIYFSYDVKMKEKGDIPEGYSVSREKKERFSLILESASTNQTSMYLCASSPWGTHGQPQHFGDGTRLSIL.

This clone has a handful of counts. J is TRBJ1-6 and V is TRBV6-5, with TRBD1 matching 9 bases. CDR3 size: 14 residues. CDR1 is MNHEY, CDR2 SVGAGI, per germline. With 7 bases clipped from V and 7 bases from J, the junction kept 5 bases outside the gene matches. The CDR3 is CASTTGQGNSPLHF. In nucleotides, the CDR3 is TGTGCCAGCACAACGGGACAGGGAAATTCACCCCTCCACTTT.

The chain uses TRBV5-4 and TRBJ1-4; D remains ambiguous. The CDR3 sequence is 14 residues long. Trimming took off 3 bases at V and 0 bases at J, with 6 bases between the two ends. In germline, CDR1 is SGHNT, CDR2 YYREEE (reference sequence). CDR3 protein: CASSSGTTNEKLFF. In DNA form, the CDR3 reads TGTGCCAGCAGCTCCGGGACAACTAATGAAAAACTGTTTTTT.

As for this clone: The identical CDR3 is also encoded by other nucleotide sequences in the sample. The rearrangement uses TRBV6-1 and TRBJ1-2, with TRBD1 matching 7 bases. The CDR3 totals 13 residues. CDR1 MNHNS and CDR2 SASEGT come from the germline V gene. V was clipped by 2 bases and J by 4 bases; unmatched bases: 1. CDR3 sequence reads: CASSEQGGYGYTF. The CDR3 DNA reads TGTGCCAGCAGTGAACAGGGGGGCTATGGCTACACCTTC.

The V call is TRBV9, the J call TRBJ2-1; TRBD1 might be the D (7 bases). The germline V gene encodes CDR1 SGDLS and CDR2 YYNGEE. This CDR3 has 17 residues. Trimming pared 0 bases from V and 7 bases from J, leaving 20 bases between. Written as DNA, the CDR3 is TGTGCCAGCAGCGTAGACCCAGGGGGGTCAGTATTGAATGAGCAGTTCTTC. Amino acid sequence: CASSVDPGGSVLNEQFF.

This clone was observed a handful of times. The J gene is TRBJ1-2, the V gene TRBV6-1; D unresolved. CDR3 length equals 14 residues. Germline V gene sequence: CDR1 MNHNS, CDR2 SASEGT. V lost 6 bases to trimming and J lost 0 bases, with 11 bases between them. The CDR3 bases are TGTGCCAGCAGGACGGCCCGTGCTAACTATGGCTACACCTTC. Residues: CASRTARANYGYTF.

The genes are TRBV19 and TRBJ1-5; D possibly corresponds to TRBD1 (6 bases). The germline V gene encodes CDR1 LNHDA and CDR2 SQIVND (reference sequence). The CDR3 has 15 residues. Trimming left V 3 bases short and J 4 bases short, with 13 bases between. The DNA for the CDR3 is TGTGCCAGTAGTATTCAGGGGCCGTTTAATCAGCCCCAGCATTTT. It codes for CASSIQGPFNQPQHF.

The V and J genes are TRBV7-9 and TRBJ2-3; 8 nucleotides align to TRBD1. The ends lost 1 base at V and 0 bases at J; junction bases unmatched: 9. Germline lookup yields CDR1 SEHNR and CDR2 FQNEAQ (reference sequence). CDR3 length: 18 amino acids. The chain's CDR3 is CASSLEGQVYFSTDTQYF. CDR3 nucleotides: TGTGCCAGCAGCTTAGAGGGACAGGTCTACTTTAGCACAGATACGCAGTATTTT. Drawing the rest from reference TRBV7-9 and TRBJ2-3, the complete variable domain is DTGVSQNPRHKITKRGQNVTFRCDPISEHNRLYWYRQTLGQGPEFLTYFQNEAQLEKSRLLSDRFSAERPKGSFSTLEIQRTEQGDSAMYLCASSLEGQVYFSTDTQYFGPGTRLTVL.

This rearrangement joins TRBV7-9 to TRBJ2-7; 7 nucleotides align to TRBD1. The ends lost 5 bases at V and 2 bases at J; junction bases unmatched: 6. The germline V gene encodes CDR1 SEHNR and CDR2 FQNEAQ (reference sequence). The CDR3 contains 14 residues. Here the CDR3 DNA reads TGTGCCAGCAGCCCAGGGGGTAGGGCCTACGAGCAGTACTTC. Protein product: CASSPGGRAYEQYF.

The genes are TRBV19 and TRBJ2-1, with D possibly matching TRBD2 (6 bases). From germline, CDR1 is LNHDA and CDR2 SQIVND (reference sequence). Trimming stripped 6 bases from V and 8 bases from J, with 14 bases between. The CDR3 contains 13 residues. CDR3 DNA sequence: TGTGCCAGTAGATCAAGGAGGGGAGATGAGCAGTTCTTC. The encoded protein is CASRSRRGDEQFF.

The CDR3 sequence: CASSLSTFNQPQHF. The CDR3 DNA follows: TGTGCCAGCAGTTTATCGACTTTCAATCAGCCCCAGCATTTT. V gene TRBV27 combines with J gene TRBJ1-5, with D hard to call. From germline, CDR1 is MNHEY and CDR2 SMNVEV (reference sequence). V was trimmed by 0 bases and J by 3 bases, leaving 6 bases between them. The CDR3 spans 14 residues.

CDR3 sequence reads: CASSKLSSSYEQYF. The CDR3 bases are TGCGCCAGCAGCAAATTATCTTCCTCCTACGAGCAGTACTTC. V and J are TRBV5-1 and TRBJ2-7; no reliable D call. V was cut by 4 bases and J by 0 bases, with 11 bases left in between. The CDR3 consists of 14 residues. Germline assignment: CDR1 SGHRS and CDR2 YFSETQ.

V and J are TRBV13 and TRBJ1-2; TRBD1 matches at 9 bases. The CDR3 consists of 15 residues. Germline trimming cut 0 bases from V and 6 bases from J; bases unmatched to any gene: 5. In germline, CDR1 is PRHDT, CDR2 FYEKMQ (reference sequence). Here the CDR3 DNA reads TGTGCCAGCAGCTTAGGTCAAGGACAGGGGAATGGCTACACCTTC. This encodes CASSLGQGQGNGYTF.

The chain joins TRBV13 to TRBJ1-2; 7 bases map to TRBD1. V dropped 5 bases and J dropped 5; count of bases not matched to a gene: 5. The germline CDR1 and CDR2 sequences are PRHDT and FYEKMQ (reference sequence). The CDR3 spans 13 residues. The CDR3 DNA follows: TGTGCCAGCAGCATAACAGGGGTTTATGGCTACACCTTC. It translates to CASSITGVYGYTF.

The chain uses TRBV7-2 and TRBJ1-1, with a weak D call TRBD1 (6 bases). V was pared by 3 bases and J by 3 bases, with 11 bases between. This CDR3 spans 14 amino acids. The germline V gene has CDR1 SGHTA and CDR2 FQGNSA. Written as DNA, the CDR3 is TGTGCCAGCAGCTTGGGGGCGGGAGACACTGAAGCTTTCTTT. Its protein is CASSLGAGDTEAFF.